This paragraph covers one T cell receptor (beta chain) sequence. In the original analysis: The assay estimated nucleated cells by amplifying reference gene primers. The method was immunoSEQ multiplex PCR; TCRdb's version includes in-frame clones alone and lacks a portion of them. V, J and clone size reflect that table, while D and trimming were determined from the DNA. Here the sample spans around 370,000 clones, about 88% being singletons. The length of the CDR3 is 20 residues. The Seattle site enrolled patients during active infection and followed them longitudinally. These data are taken from a study of blood T cell repertoires in COVID-19. Study as a whole: Some COVID-19 samples were acute and others convalescent; all came from the United States, Italy and Spain. PBMCs, B-cell-depleted T cells, or T cells were the source of the cDNA or gDNA that made up the material.

The sequencing input was peripheral blood. The source of this sequence is a woman in her seventies with COVID-19, enrolled during active disease. The chain couples TRBV1 to TRBJ1-6; no DNA check was done on the table's D call, TRBD1. TRBV1 is marked as a pseudogene. CDR3 amino acids: CTSSQDRPPGGTGRSSPLHF. In DNA, the CDR3 is TGCACCAGCAGCCAAGATCGACCCCCGGGGGGGACAGGGAGAAGTTCACCCCTCCACTTT.